Listed below are T cell receptor beta chains from one sample, sequenced in a study of identical twins. Each CDR3 protein gets one entry after TCRdb re-called the 5' RACE reads with MiXCR. The repertoire holds some 690,000 distinct CDR3 sequences, with less than 25% as singletons. The sample also formed part of further work on T cells expressing NK-cell markers.

The specimen sequenced was PBMCs. These receptor sequences come from a woman aged 18 to 35 in good health. CDR3s include the opening cysteine and the closing phenylalanine or tryptophan. D genes are given only for firm matches. Some rows have no size entry. The others give once, few or many, or a class for an expanded clone.

v_gene: TRBV12-3/TRBV12-4; d_gene: TRBD2; j_gene: TRBJ2-3; abundance: few; CDR3nt: TGTGCCAGCAGCATAGGACGGGAGGGTTCAGATACGCAGTATTTT; CDR3aa: CASSIGREGSDTQYF
v_gene: TRBV29-1; d_gene: TRBD2; j_gene: TRBJ2-3; abundance: .; CDR3nt: TGCAGCGCCGGGAGACTAGCGGAGAGCACAGATACGCAGTATTTT; CDR3aa: CSAGRLAESTDTQYF
v_gene: TRBV5-1; d_gene: .; j_gene: TRBJ2-7; abundance: many; CDR3nt: TGCGCCAGCAGCCCTAGGGACGCCTCTTCGGAGTACTTC; CDR3aa: CASSPRDASSEYF
v_gene: TRBV20-1; d_gene: .; j_gene: TRBJ2-1; abundance: few; CDR3nt: TGCAGTGCTAGGGTGTCTTCCAGGGTGCGCAATGAGCAGTTCTTC; CDR3aa: CSARVSSRVRNEQFF
v_gene: TRBV20-1; d_gene: TRBD2; j_gene: TRBJ2-1; abundance: few; CDR3nt: TGCAGTGCTAGATCCAGCGGGGACTACAATGAGCAGTTCTTC; CDR3aa: CSARSSGDYNEQFF
v_gene: TRBV3-1; d_gene: TRBD1; j_gene: TRBJ1-4; abundance: few; CDR3nt: TGTGCCAGCAGTCGACAGGGGGGTGAAAAACTGTTTTTT; CDR3aa: CASSRQGGEKLFF
v_gene: TRBV12-3/TRBV12-4; d_gene: TRBD2; j_gene: TRBJ2-3; abundance: many; CDR3nt: TGTGCCAGCAGGTGGCGGGAGTTGGGAGATACGCAGTATTTT; CDR3aa: CASRWRELGDTQYF
v_gene: TRBV6-6; d_gene: TRBD1; j_gene: TRBJ1-2; abundance: few; CDR3nt: TGTGCCAGCAGTTACGACAGGGGGAATGGCTACACCTTC; CDR3aa: CASSYDRGNGYTF
v_gene: TRBV7-2; d_gene: .; j_gene: TRBJ2-3; abundance: few; CDR3nt: TGTGCCAGCAGCTACGCAAGTACGCAGTATTTT; CDR3aa: CASSYASTQYF
v_gene: TRBV27; d_gene: TRBD2; j_gene: TRBJ2-7; abundance: .; CDR3nt: TGTGCCAGCAGCTTGAGCGGGGGGGCCCTCTACGAGCAGTACTTC; CDR3aa: CASSLSGGALYEQYF
v_gene: TRBV7-8; d_gene: TRBD2; j_gene: TRBJ2-4; abundance: many; CDR3nt: TGTGCCAGCAGCCTAGCGGGACCCAAAAACATTCAGTACTTC; CDR3aa: CASSLAGPKNIQYF
v_gene: TRBV20-1; d_gene: .; j_gene: TRBJ2-5; abundance: few; CDR3nt: TGCAGTGCCGGGCCGCAGGTAGAGACCCAGTACTTC; CDR3aa: CSAGPQVETQYF
v_gene: TRBV12-5; d_gene: .; j_gene: TRBJ2-7; abundance: many; CDR3nt: TGTGCTAGTGGCACTAACTACGAGCAGTACTTC; CDR3aa: CASGTNYEQYF
v_gene: TRBV6-5; d_gene: .; j_gene: TRBJ2-2; abundance: many; CDR3nt: TGTGCCAGCAGTTCTCCAGTTCGAGGTGACGGGGAGCTGTTTTTT; CDR3aa: CASSSPVRGDGELFF
v_gene: TRBV15; d_gene: TRBD2; j_gene: TRBJ2-1; abundance: few; CDR3nt: TGTGCCACCAGCAGAGATAGAGGCGGGACTACCTACAATGAGCAGTTCTTC; CDR3aa: CATSRDRGGTTYNEQFF
v_gene: TRBV5-1; d_gene: .; j_gene: TRBJ2-5; abundance: few; CDR3nt: TGCGCCAGCAAGCGACAAGAGACCCAGTACTTC; CDR3aa: CASKRQETQYF
v_gene: TRBV20-1; d_gene: .; j_gene: TRBJ2-3; abundance: few; CDR3nt: TGCAGTGCTTGGGACTCTAGAAGCACAGATACGCAGTATTTT; CDR3aa: CSAWDSRSTDTQYF
v_gene: TRBV12-3/TRBV12-4; d_gene: .; j_gene: TRBJ2-5; abundance: few; CDR3nt: TGTGCCAGCAGCCGGGCGGGACTGGAAGAGACCCAGTACTTC; CDR3aa: CASSRAGLEETQYF
v_gene: TRBV5-6; d_gene: TRBD2; j_gene: TRBJ2-1; abundance: .; CDR3nt: TGTGCCAGCAGCTTGGCCGGACTAGAGTTGGGGAATGAGCAGTTCTTC; CDR3aa: CASSLAGLELGNEQFF
v_gene: TRBV7-9; d_gene: .; j_gene: TRBJ2-7; abundance: .; CDR3nt: TGTGCCAGCACCTCCGGGTTGGACAGAGAGCAGTACTTC; CDR3aa: CASTSGLDREQYF
v_gene: TRBV28; d_gene: .; j_gene: TRBJ2-4; abundance: .; CDR3nt: TGTGCCAGCAGTTTAGGGAGAAGCGGAAACATTCAGTACTTC; CDR3aa: CASSLGRSGNIQYF
v_gene: TRBV7-2; d_gene: TRBD2; j_gene: TRBJ2-3; abundance: few; CDR3nt: TGTGCCAGCAGCTTCACTAGCGAGTCGAATTTT; CDR3aa: CASSFTSESNF
v_gene: TRBV2; d_gene: .; j_gene: TRBJ1-2; abundance: .; CDR3nt: TGTGCCAGCAGGGTTAATGTGGCTGGCTACACCTTC; CDR3aa: CASRVNVAGYTF
v_gene: TRBV9; d_gene: .; j_gene: TRBJ2-2; abundance: .; CDR3nt: TGTGCCAGCAGCGTAGGTGGCTCTCAGACCGGGGAGCTGTTTTTT; CDR3aa: CASSVGGSQTGELFF
v_gene: TRBV7-2; d_gene: .; j_gene: TRBJ2-5; abundance: .; CDR3nt: TGTGCCAGCAGTTCCTCTAGTTGGGAGACCCAGTACTTC; CDR3aa: CASSSSSWETQYF
v_gene: TRBV29-1; d_gene: .; j_gene: TRBJ2-1; abundance: few; CDR3nt: TGCAGCGTTTTCGGGACTCGCGATGAGCAGTTCTTC; CDR3aa: CSVFGTRDEQFF
v_gene: TRBV2; d_gene: .; j_gene: TRBJ2-7; abundance: many; CDR3nt: TGTGCCAGCAGTGCCTACGAGCAGTACTTC; CDR3aa: CASSAYEQYF
v_gene: TRBV4-3; d_gene: .; j_gene: TRBJ2-1; abundance: many; CDR3nt: TGCGCCAGCAGCCAAGACGGCAATGAGCAGTTCTTC; CDR3aa: CASSQDGNEQFF
v_gene: TRBV20-1; d_gene: .; j_gene: TRBJ1-1; abundance: .; CDR3nt: TGCAGTGCTAGTAAGCAGGGAGGTGGCACTGAAGCTTTCTTT; CDR3aa: CSASKQGGGTEAFF
v_gene: TRBV12-3/TRBV12-4; d_gene: TRBD2; j_gene: TRBJ2-7; abundance: few; CDR3nt: TGTGCCAGCAGTTTAGCCCCCGGGGGGAGATACGAGCAGTACTTC; CDR3aa: CASSLAPGGRYEQYF
v_gene: TRBV12-3/TRBV12-4; d_gene: .; j_gene: TRBJ1-2; abundance: .; CDR3nt: TGTGCCAGCAGTTTTGGGACCGCGGGCTACACCTTC; CDR3aa: CASSFGTAGYTF
v_gene: TRBV6-5; d_gene: .; j_gene: TRBJ2-6; abundance: .; CDR3nt: TGTGCCAGCAGTTACCCCGCGGGGGCCAACGTCCTGACTTTC; CDR3aa: CASSYPAGANVLTF
v_gene: TRBV5-1; d_gene: TRBD1; j_gene: TRBJ2-3; abundance: .; CDR3nt: TGCGCCAGCAAGACAGGGGGGAGCACAGATACGCAGTATTTT; CDR3aa: CASKTGGSTDTQYF
v_gene: TRBV6-1; d_gene: .; j_gene: TRBJ1-1; abundance: few; CDR3nt: TGTGCCAGCAGTGAACCTGACCTAAGCGTGGAAGCTTTCTTT; CDR3aa: CASSEPDLSVEAFF
v_gene: TRBV12-3/TRBV12-4; d_gene: .; j_gene: TRBJ1-2; abundance: many; CDR3nt: TGTGCCAGCAGCTTAGGAGGGGCCTATGGCTACACCTTC; CDR3aa: CASSLGGAYGYTF
v_gene: TRBV10-3; d_gene: .; j_gene: TRBJ1-5; abundance: few; CDR3nt: TGTGCCATCAGTGAGACTCGACGGAGCGGAAGCAATCAGCCCCAGCATTTT; CDR3aa: CAISETRRSGSNQPQHF
v_gene: TRBV4-3; d_gene: .; j_gene: TRBJ2-5; abundance: few; CDR3nt: TGCGCCAGCAGCCAAGATTTGGCAGGGCAAGTGGGGAAGAGGGAGACCCAGTACTTC; CDR3aa: CASSQDLAGQVGKRETQYF
v_gene: TRBV7-8; d_gene: .; j_gene: TRBJ1-5; abundance: once; CDR3nt: TGTGCCAGCAGCGGAAGCTTAGGTAGCAATCAGCCCCAGCATTTT; CDR3aa: CASSGSLGSNQPQHF
v_gene: TRBV6-2/TRBV6-3; d_gene: TRBD2; j_gene: TRBJ2-5; abundance: .; CDR3nt: TGTGCCAGCACCGCGGGGGTCGAGACCCAGTACTTC; CDR3aa: CASTAGVETQYF
v_gene: TRBV5-6; d_gene: .; j_gene: TRBJ2-3; abundance: few; CDR3nt: TGTGCCAGCAGCTTGGAGGCCTTGCGGGTTCAGGGATTAGATACGCAGTATTTT; CDR3aa: CASSLEALRVQGLDTQYF
v_gene: TRBV6-1; d_gene: .; j_gene: TRBJ2-3; abundance: .; CDR3nt: TGTGCCAGTCACCCCATCGGGGGAAGAAATACGCAGTATTTT; CDR3aa: CASHPIGGRNTQYF
v_gene: TRBV5-5; d_gene: TRBD1; j_gene: TRBJ2-5; abundance: few; CDR3nt: TGTGCCAGCAGCTGGGGGGACAGGGCTTACCAAGAGACCCAGTACTTC; CDR3aa: CASSWGDRAYQETQYF
v_gene: TRBV20-1; d_gene: .; j_gene: TRBJ2-3; abundance: .; CDR3nt: TGCAGTGCCGACCGAACAGATACGCAGTATTTT; CDR3aa: CSADRTDTQYF
v_gene: TRBV9; d_gene: .; j_gene: TRBJ1-1; abundance: .; CDR3nt: TGTGCCAGCAGCTTCAGACTCCGGGACACTGAAGCTTTCTTT; CDR3aa: CASSFRLRDTEAFF
v_gene: TRBV7-9; d_gene: .; j_gene: TRBJ2-7; abundance: few; CDR3nt: TGTGCCAGCAGCCCCTATAGGAGCGGTGATCCTGACGAGCAGTACTTC; CDR3aa: CASSPYRSGDPDEQYF
v_gene: TRBV6-1; d_gene: .; j_gene: TRBJ2-2; abundance: few; CDR3nt: TGTGCCAGCAGTGACCAAGGACTAAAGAACACCGGGGAGCTGTTTTTT; CDR3aa: CASSDQGLKNTGELFF
v_gene: TRBV20-1; d_gene: TRBD2; j_gene: TRBJ2-7; abundance: .; CDR3nt: TGCAGTGCTAGAGAGTCGGGACTAGCGGGAGTCTGGCAGTACTTC; CDR3aa: CSARESGLAGVWQYF
v_gene: TRBV7-2; d_gene: .; j_gene: TRBJ1-5; abundance: few; CDR3nt: TGTGCCAGCAGCTTGGACGTTAGCAATCAGCCCCAGCATTTT; CDR3aa: CASSLDVSNQPQHF
v_gene: TRBV5-6; d_gene: .; j_gene: TRBJ2-7; abundance: .; CDR3nt: TGTGCCAGCAGGCCGACAGGACCTCCCTACGAGCAGTACTTC; CDR3aa: CASRPTGPPYEQYF